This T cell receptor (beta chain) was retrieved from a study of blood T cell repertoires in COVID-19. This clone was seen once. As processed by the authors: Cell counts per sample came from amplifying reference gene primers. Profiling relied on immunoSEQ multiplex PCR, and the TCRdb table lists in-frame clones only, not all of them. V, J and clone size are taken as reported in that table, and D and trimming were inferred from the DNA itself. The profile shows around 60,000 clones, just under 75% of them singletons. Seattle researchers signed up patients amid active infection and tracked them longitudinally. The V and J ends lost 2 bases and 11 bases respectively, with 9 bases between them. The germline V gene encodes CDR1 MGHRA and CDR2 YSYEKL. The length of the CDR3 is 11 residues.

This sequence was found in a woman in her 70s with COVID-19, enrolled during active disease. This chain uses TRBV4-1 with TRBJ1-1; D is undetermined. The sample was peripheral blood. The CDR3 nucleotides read TGCGCCAGCAGCCAATCTGGGAGGGCTTTCTTT. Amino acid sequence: CASSQSGRAFF.